A single sample is the source of the 10 T cell receptor beta chains below, sequenced in a study of cytomegalovirus exposure and HLA in healthy donors. The method was immunoSEQ multiplex PCR; TCRdb's version includes in-frame clones alone and lacks a portion of them. The sample yields about 160,000 clones, 70% to 90% seen once. What was sequenced was PBMCs. Every receptor here comes from a woman in her 30s in good health and CMV-seronegative.

In this sample, this clone turned up a few times. The chain recombines TRBV14 with TRBJ1-2; 7 bases fit TRBD1. Germline V gene lookup returns CDR1 SGHDN and CDR2 FVKESK. The CDR3 is made up of 17 amino acids. The ends lost 0 bases at V and 8 bases at J; junction bases unmatched: 15. Here the CDR3 reads CASSQETTGWGEDGYTF. The DNA of the CDR3 is TGTGCCAGCAGCCAAGAAACGACAGGGTGGGGGGAAGACGGCTACACCTTC.

This chain connects TRBV28 to TRBJ1-1; D is uncertain. V lost 3 bases and J lost 0, with 8 bases in between. The CDR3 is 14 residues long. Germline V gene lookup returns CDR1 MDHEN and CDR2 SYDVKM. The CDR3 nucleotides read TGTGCCAGCAGTTTCGCGAGGGTGAACACTGAAGCTTTCTTT. Its translation: CASSFARVNTEAFF.

This chain joins TRBV27 and TRBJ1-4; D gene unclear. The CDR3 consists of 14 residues. Per the germline V gene, CDR1 is MNHEY and CDR2 is SMNVEV (reference sequence). The ends were cut back, 2 bases at V and 4 bases at J, with 8 bases in the middle. Written as DNA, the CDR3 is TGTGCCAGCAGTTTACGGCGGAATAATGAAAAACTGTTTTTT. Amino acid sequence: CASSLRRNNEKLFF.

The V gene is TRBV7-9, the J gene TRBJ1-2, with TRBD1 matching over 10 bases. Per the germline V gene, CDR1 is SEHNR and CDR2 is FQNEAQ (reference sequence). This CDR3 spans 17 amino acids. V shed 8 bases and J 0 bases; nucleotides not matched to a gene: 12. Written as DNA, the CDR3 is TGTGCCAGCGGCGCCGGGACAGGGGCCTCAGCTAACTATGGCTACACCTTC. The encoded protein is CASGAGTGASANYGYTF.

The V gene is TRBV2, the J gene TRBJ2-7, with a possible D match to TRBD2 (6 bases). CDR1 and CDR2 from the germline V gene are SNHLY and FYNNEI. This CDR3 is built from 14 residues. The germline V and J ends were trimmed by 4 bases and 3 bases, with 13 bases remaining between them. CDR3 region: CASSAGLKGYEQYF. The CDR3 DNA sequence: TGTGCCAGCAGTGCGGGACTGAAAGGCTACGAGCAGTACTTC. Combining the CDR3 with reference TRBV2 and TRBJ2-7 gives the whole variable domain EPEVTQTPSHQVTQMGQEVILRCVPISNHLYFYWYRQILGQKVEFLVSFYNNEISEKSEIFDDQFSVERPDGSNFTLKIRSTKLEDSAMYFCASSAGLKGYEQYFGPGTRLTVT.

V and J are TRBV27 and TRBJ1-1; D may be TRBD1 (5 bases). CDR3 length equals 16 residues. Trimming removed 6 bases from V and 1 base from J, with 18 bases in between. The germline CDR1 and CDR2 sequences are MNHEY and SMNVEV (reference sequence). The CDR3 nucleotides read TGTGCCAGCAGAACATCGACCGGGACGGCGAACACTGAAGCTTTCTTT. It specifies CASRTSTGTANTEAFF.

The CDR3 DNA reads as TGTGCCAGCAGCGTAGTAGGACTAGCGGGATTTGCAGATACGCAGTATTTT. Amino acid sequence: CASSVVGLAGFADTQYF. This rearrangement joins TRBV9 to TRBJ2-3; TRBD2 agrees at 12 bases. Unmatched junction bases numbered 6, after V lost 0 bases and J lost 4 bases. The V gene's germline CDR1 is SGDLS and CDR2 YYNGEE. The CDR3 runs to 17 residues. The full variable domain, with the rest looked up from reference TRBV9 and TRBJ2-3, is DSGVTQTPKHLITATGQRVTLRCSPRSGDLSVYWYQQSLDQGLQFLIQYYNGEERAKGNILERFSAQQFPDLHSELNLSSLELGDSALYFCASSVVGLAGFADTQYFGPGTRLTVL.

This chain joins TRBV27 and TRBJ2-2; 7 bases line up with TRBD1. The junction had 2 bases not matched to a gene; V was cut back by 0 bases and J by 1 base. This CDR3 region has 16 residues. Germline V gene sequence: CDR1 MNHEY, CDR2 SMNVEV (reference sequence). CDR3 nucleotides: TGTGCCAGCAGTTTATCAGGGGGCTTGAACACCGGGGAGCTGTTTTTT. Its translation is CASSLSGGLNTGELFF.

The genes are TRBV4-2 and TRBJ2-5, with 11 bases aligning to TRBD2. This CDR3 has 16 residues. CDR1 and CDR2 from the germline V gene are LGHNA and YNFKEQ. V lost 2 bases, J lost 1 base, and 3 bases stayed unmatched. The CDR3 loop reads CASSQLAGGSQETQYF. In nucleotides, the CDR3 is TGTGCCAGCAGCCAATTAGCGGGGGGGTCCCAAGAGACCCAGTACTTC.

Only one count was recorded for this clone. The chain employs TRBV10-3 and TRBJ2-7; D possibly uses TRBD1 or TRBD2 (5 bases each). The CDR3 has 12 amino acids. Germline-derived CDR1 and CDR2 are ENHRY and SYGVKD. CDR3 region: CPPQGRAGEQYF. The CDR3 DNA follows: TGTCCACCCCAGGGCAGGGCGGGCGAGCAGTACTTC.